The 3 T cell receptor beta chains below all came from one sample that was sequenced in a study of shared clonotypes between healthy human individuals. Measured with immunoSEQ multiplex PCR; TCRdb has only the in-frame clones, and not every one. The sample shows about 2.2 million clones, around 93% of them seen only once. Terminally differentiated effector memory CD45RA+ cells were left out of the naive CD8 fraction, which was CD45RO-negative and positively selected for CCR7. Sequenced input: naive CD8+ T cells from PBMCs. These receptor sequences come from a man in his late teens or twenties in good health. Some clones in this sample may be carry-over from other donors' samples.

This chain links TRBV30 with TRBJ2-7, with 8 bases identical to TRBD1. The CDR3 covers 12 residues. CDR1 and CDR2 from the germline V gene are GTSNPN and SVGIG (reference sequence). V gave up 5 bases and J gave up 3 bases; unmatched junction bases: 3. In DNA form, the CDR3 reads TGTGCCTGGGCCGGGACAGGCTACGAGCAGTACTTC. Protein: CAWAGTGYEQYF.

CDR3 sequence (DNA): TGTGCCAGCAGCCCCCGGATTGGGGCCAACGTCCTGACTTTC. Amino acids: CASSPRIGANVLTF. The chain recombines TRBV7-6 with TRBJ2-6, with unresolved D. V was clipped by 5 bases and J by 3 bases, with 8 bases between them. The CDR3 covers 14 residues. The germline CDR1 and CDR2 sequences are SGHVS and FNYEAQ.

This clone appeared once. V and J are TRBV5-4 and TRBJ2-6; no definite D call. The CDR3 totals 15 residues. The V and J ends lost 4 bases and 0 bases respectively, with 8 bases between them. Germline V gene lookup returns CDR1 SGHNT and CDR2 YYREEE (reference sequence). CDR3 amino acids: CASSPMSSGANVLTF. The CDR3 bases are TGTGCCAGCAGCCCCATGAGCTCTGGGGCCAACGTCCTGACTTTC.